The 8 T cell receptor beta chains below all came from one sample that was sequenced in a study of T-cell reconstitution after alpha-beta-depleted transplantation in children. TCRbeta library construction was performed incorporating unique molecular identifiers. TCRdb reprocessed the PCR reads with MiXCR, giving one entry per CDR3 protein. The sample lists around 240,000 distinct CDR3 sequences; 9.7% were seen once. The sample consisted of PBMCs from the stem cell graft donor, taken from the stem cell graft. The receptor set was obtained from a human donor who donated a stem cell graft to a child with SCID.

This clonotype was observed a few times. This chain links TRBV28 with TRBJ1-1; D remains unclear. Trimming pared 6 bases from V and 8 bases from J, leaving 10 bases between. CDR3 length: 11 amino acids. Germline loops: CDR1 MDHEN, CDR2 SYDVKM. This chain's CDR3 is CASSFFGEAFF. CDR3 sequence (DNA): TGTGCCAGCAGCTTCTTCGGGGAAGCTTTCTTT. The whole variable domain, remainder taken from reference TRBV28 and TRBJ1-1, is DVKVTQSSRYLVKRTGEKVFLECVQDMDHENMFWYRQDPGLGLRLIYFSYDVKMKEKGDIPEGYSVSREKKERFSLILESASTNQTSMYLCASSFFGEAFFGQGTRLTVV.

This clonotype was observed many times. This sequence joins TRBV7-3 and TRBJ1-2; D perhaps matches TRBD1 (5 bases). Trimming took off 5 bases at V and 1 base at J, with 11 bases between the two ends. Germline V gene lookup returns CDR1 SGHTA and CDR2 FQGTGA. This CDR3 spans 14 amino acids. The DNA of the CDR3 is TGTGCCAGCAGCGCATCCGGGGGTAACTATGGCTACACCTTC. Its translation is CASSASGGNYGYTF.

This clonotype was observed at least ten times. This sequence joins TRBV20-1 and TRBJ1-5; no reliable D call. From germline, CDR1 is DFQATT and CDR2 SNEGSKA (reference sequence). CDR3 size: 12 residues. V was pared by 6 bases and J by 0 bases, with 6 bases between. CDR3 amino acids: CSAQISNQPQHF. The CDR3 coding sequence is TGCAGTGCACAAATTAGCAATCAGCCCCAGCATTTT.

Many counts were recorded for this clonotype. This chain connects TRBV29-1 to TRBJ1-2; TRBD1 might be the D (6 bases). The CDR3 contains 16 residues. Trimming stripped 3 bases from V and 2 bases from J, with 19 bases between. Per germline, CDR1 SQVTM and CDR2 ANQGSEA. The CDR3 reads CSVDIGTQYRNYGYTF. CDR3 nucleotides: TGCAGCGTTGATATCGGGACACAATACCGAAACTATGGCTACACCTTC.

There are many counts of this clonotype. J is TRBJ1-1 and V is TRBV12-3 or TRBV12-4; D is possibly TRBD1 (6 bases). The CDR3 runs to 15 residues. V gave up 6 bases and J gave up 2 bases, with 16 bases separating them. CDR3 amino acids: CASRLQGGVNTEAFF. The CDR3 DNA sequence: TGTGCCAGCAGACTACAGGGTGGGGTCAACACTGAAGCTTTCTTT.

The chain uses TRBV25-1 and TRBJ2-3; D unclear. Germline V gene data show CDR1 as MGHDK and CDR2 as SYGVNS. V lost 9 bases and J lost 0, with 13 bases in between. CDR3 length: 14 amino acids. The CDR3 nucleotides are TGTGCCAGTACGTCGAGCCTAAGCACAGATACGCAGTATTTT. Its protein product is CASTSSLSTDTQYF.

Ten or more counts support this clonotype. V and J are TRBV5-1 and TRBJ1-1, with a tentative D call TRBD1 (5 bases). Trimming removed 0 bases from V and 5 bases from J, with 8 bases in between. The V gene's germline CDR1 is SGHRS and CDR2 YFSETQ. The CDR3 is 13 residues long. The CDR3 nucleotides read TGCGCCAGCAGCTTGGGATGGGGGACTGAAGCTTTCTTT. Translated: CASSLGWGTEAFF.

This clonotype was seen many times. The J gene is TRBJ1-1, the V gene TRBV12-3 or TRBV12-4, with a weak D call TRBD1 (5 bases). V gave up 4 bases and J gave up 4 bases, with 10 bases separating them. The CDR3 totals 13 residues. The CDR3 protein is CASSSLGVTEAFF. The CDR3 DNA sequence: TGTGCCAGCAGTTCTCTAGGGGTCACTGAAGCTTTCTTT.